This T cell receptor beta chain derives from a study of cytomegalovirus exposure and HLA in healthy donors. General study findings and limits: Excluded: some indistinguishable V segments such as TRBV6-2 and TRBV6-3. Per a later analysis, fewer than 20,000 TCR beta sequences showed association with HLA alleles at 0.05 false discovery rate. According to an earlier analysis, most TCR beta V segments yielded productive rearrangements about 90% or about 30% of the time.

The CDR3 covers 16 residues. Germline CDR1 and CDR2: SGHRS and YFSETQ. The V gene end was trimmed by 5 bases and the J gene end by 6 bases; junction bases not matched to a gene: 16. Primers for the PCR totalled 60 Vbeta and 13 Jbeta. The protocol was immunoSEQ multiplex PCR, while the TCRdb copy is restricted to in-frame clones and leaves out a portion. The sample yields 200,000 to 300,000 clones, 80% to 90% seen once. A word on this clone: The antigen remains undetermined.

Donors likely had unrecorded immune exposures despite being nominally healthy when sampled. Sequencing was carried out using PBMCs. This TCR was recovered from a girl aged 2-9 years in good health and CMV-seronegative. The genes are TRBV5-1 and TRBJ1-2; 7 bases align to TRBD1. The CDR3 here is CASSSGGGSGGDGYTF. CDR3 DNA sequence: TGCGCCAGCAGTTCTGGTGGGGGGTCAGGGGGAGATGGCTACACCTTC. Full variable domain (remainder filled in from reference TRBV5-1 and TRBJ1-2): KAGVTQTPRYLIKTRGQQVTLSCSPISGHRSVSWYQQTPGQGLQFLFEYFSETQRNKGNFPGRFSGRQFSNSRSEMNVSTLELGDSALYLCASSSGGGSGGDGYTFGSGTRLTVV.